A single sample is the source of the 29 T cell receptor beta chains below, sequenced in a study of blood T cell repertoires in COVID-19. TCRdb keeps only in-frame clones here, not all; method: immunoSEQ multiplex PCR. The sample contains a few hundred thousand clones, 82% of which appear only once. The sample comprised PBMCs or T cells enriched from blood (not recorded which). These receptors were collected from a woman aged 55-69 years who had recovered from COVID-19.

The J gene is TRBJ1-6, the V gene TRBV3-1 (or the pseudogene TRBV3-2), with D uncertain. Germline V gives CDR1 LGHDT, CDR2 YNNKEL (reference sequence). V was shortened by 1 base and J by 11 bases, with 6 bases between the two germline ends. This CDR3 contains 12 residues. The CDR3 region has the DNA TGTGCCAGCAGCCAAGGGAGAACACCCCTCCACTTT. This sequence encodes CASSQGRTPLHF.

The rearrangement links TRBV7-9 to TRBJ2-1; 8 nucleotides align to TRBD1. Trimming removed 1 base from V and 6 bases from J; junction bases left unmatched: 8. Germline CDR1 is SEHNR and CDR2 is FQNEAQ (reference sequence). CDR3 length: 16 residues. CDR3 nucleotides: TGTGCCAGCAGCTTAGGTGGGGCGACAGGGGTCAATGAGCAGTTCTTC. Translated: CASSLGGATGVNEQFF. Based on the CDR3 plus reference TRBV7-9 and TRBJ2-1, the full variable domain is DTGVSQNPRHKITKRGQNVTFRCDPISEHNRLYWYRQTLGQGPEFLTYFQNEAQLEKSRLLSDRFSAERPKGSFSTLEIQRTEQGDSAMYLCASSLGGATGVNEQFFGPGTRLTVL.

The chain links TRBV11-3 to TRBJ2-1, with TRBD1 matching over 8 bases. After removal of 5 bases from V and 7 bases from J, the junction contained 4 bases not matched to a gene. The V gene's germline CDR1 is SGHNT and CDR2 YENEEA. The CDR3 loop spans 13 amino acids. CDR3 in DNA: TGTGCCAGCAGCCAGAGACAGGGGAATGAGCAGTTCTTC. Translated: CASSQRQGNEQFF.

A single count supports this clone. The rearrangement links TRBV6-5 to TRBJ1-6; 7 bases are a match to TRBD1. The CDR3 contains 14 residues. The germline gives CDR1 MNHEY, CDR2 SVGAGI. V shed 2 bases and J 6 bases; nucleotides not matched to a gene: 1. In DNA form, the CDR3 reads TGTGCCAGCAGTTACAGGGGGCTTAATTCACCCCTCCACTTT. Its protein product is CASSYRGLNSPLHF.

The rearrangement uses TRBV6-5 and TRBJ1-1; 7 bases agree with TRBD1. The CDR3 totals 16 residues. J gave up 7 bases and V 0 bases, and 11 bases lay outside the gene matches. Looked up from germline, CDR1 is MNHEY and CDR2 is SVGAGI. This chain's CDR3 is CASSYSMVDRFNEAFF. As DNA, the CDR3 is TGTGCCAGCAGTTACTCGATGGTGGACAGGTTTAATGAAGCTTTCTTT.

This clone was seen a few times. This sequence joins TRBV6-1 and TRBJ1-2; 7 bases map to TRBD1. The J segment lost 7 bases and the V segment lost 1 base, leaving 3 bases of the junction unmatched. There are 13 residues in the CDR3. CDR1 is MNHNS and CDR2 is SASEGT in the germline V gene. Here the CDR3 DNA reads TGTGCCAGCAGTGAAGAAGGGGGCGGTGGCTACACCTTC. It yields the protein CASSEEGGGGYTF.

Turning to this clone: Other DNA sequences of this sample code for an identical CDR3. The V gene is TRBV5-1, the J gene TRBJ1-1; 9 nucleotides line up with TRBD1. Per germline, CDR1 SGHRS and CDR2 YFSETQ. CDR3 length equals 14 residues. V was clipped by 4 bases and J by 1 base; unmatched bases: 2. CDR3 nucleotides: TGCGCCAGCAGCCCGACAGGGGGGAACACTGAAGCTTTCTTT. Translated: CASSPTGGNTEAFF.

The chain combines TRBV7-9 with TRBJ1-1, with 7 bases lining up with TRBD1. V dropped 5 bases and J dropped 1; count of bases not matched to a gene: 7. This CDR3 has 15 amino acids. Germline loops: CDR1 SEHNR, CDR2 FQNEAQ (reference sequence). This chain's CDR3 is CASSPMEGANTEAFF. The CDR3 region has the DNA TGTGCCAGCAGCCCGATGGAGGGGGCGAACACTGAAGCTTTCTTT.

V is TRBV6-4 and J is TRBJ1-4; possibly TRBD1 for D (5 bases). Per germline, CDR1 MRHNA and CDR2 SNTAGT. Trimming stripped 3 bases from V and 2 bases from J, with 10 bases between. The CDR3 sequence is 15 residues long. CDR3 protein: CASSEQVGTNEKLFF. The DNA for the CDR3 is TGTGCCAGCAGTGAACAGGTTGGGACTAATGAAAAACTGTTTTTT.

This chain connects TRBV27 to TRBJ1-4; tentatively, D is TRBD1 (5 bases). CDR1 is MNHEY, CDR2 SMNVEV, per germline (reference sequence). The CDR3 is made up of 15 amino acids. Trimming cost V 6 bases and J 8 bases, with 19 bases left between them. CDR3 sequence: CASRAVGLNEEKLFF. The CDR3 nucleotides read TGTGCCAGCAGAGCTGTGGGGCTTAATGAAGAAAAACTGTTTTTT.

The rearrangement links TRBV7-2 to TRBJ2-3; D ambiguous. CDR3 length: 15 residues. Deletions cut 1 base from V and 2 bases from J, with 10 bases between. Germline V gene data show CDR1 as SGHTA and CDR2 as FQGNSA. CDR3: CASSLVGVATDTQYF. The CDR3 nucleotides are TGTGCCAGCAGCTTAGTAGGAGTCGCCACAGATACGCAGTATTTT.

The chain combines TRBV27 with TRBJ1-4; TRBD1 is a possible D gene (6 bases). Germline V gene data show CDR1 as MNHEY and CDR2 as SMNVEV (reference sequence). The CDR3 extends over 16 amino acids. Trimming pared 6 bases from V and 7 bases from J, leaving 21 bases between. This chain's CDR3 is CASSPIRGGSFEKLFF. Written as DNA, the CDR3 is TGTGCCAGCAGCCCGATCCGAGGGGGTTCGTTTGAAAAACTGTTTTTT.

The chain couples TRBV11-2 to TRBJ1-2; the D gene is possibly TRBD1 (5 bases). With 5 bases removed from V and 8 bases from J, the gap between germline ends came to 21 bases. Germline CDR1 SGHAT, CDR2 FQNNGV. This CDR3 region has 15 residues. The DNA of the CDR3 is TGTGCCAGCAGCACTTTCGGGGGTGGAGGGTTCGGCTACACCTTC. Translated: CASSTFGGGGFGYTF.

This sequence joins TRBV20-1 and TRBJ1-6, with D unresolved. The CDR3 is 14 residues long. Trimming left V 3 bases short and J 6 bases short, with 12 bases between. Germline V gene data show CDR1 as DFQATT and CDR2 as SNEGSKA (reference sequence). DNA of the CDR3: TGCAGTGCTAGTAAGACATTTGGTAATTCACCCCTCCACTTT. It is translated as CSASKTFGNSPLHF.

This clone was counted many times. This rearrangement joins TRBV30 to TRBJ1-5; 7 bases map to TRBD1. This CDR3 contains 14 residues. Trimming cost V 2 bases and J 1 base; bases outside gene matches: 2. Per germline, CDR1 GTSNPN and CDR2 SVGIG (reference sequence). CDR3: CAWSLQGSNQPQHF. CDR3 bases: TGTGCCTGGAGTTTACAGGGGAGCAATCAGCCCCAGCATTTT.

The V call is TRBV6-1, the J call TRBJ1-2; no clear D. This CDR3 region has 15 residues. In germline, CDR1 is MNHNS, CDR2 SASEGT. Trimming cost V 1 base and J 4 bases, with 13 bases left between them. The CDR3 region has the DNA TGTGCCAGCAGTGAAGGGACTCTTCCTGGCTATGGCTACACCTTC. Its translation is CASSEGTLPGYGYTF.

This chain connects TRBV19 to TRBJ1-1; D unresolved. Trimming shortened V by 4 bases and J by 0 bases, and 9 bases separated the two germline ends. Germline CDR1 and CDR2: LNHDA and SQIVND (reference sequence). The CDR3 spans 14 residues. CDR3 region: CASSRPGLNTEAFF. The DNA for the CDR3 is TGTGCCAGTAGTAGGCCGGGTTTGAACACTGAAGCTTTCTTT.

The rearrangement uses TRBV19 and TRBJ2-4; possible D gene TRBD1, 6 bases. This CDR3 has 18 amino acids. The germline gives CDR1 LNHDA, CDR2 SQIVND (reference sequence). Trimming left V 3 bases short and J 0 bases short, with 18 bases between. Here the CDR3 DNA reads TGTGCCAGTAGTATCAAGGACAGACGAACTTTAGCCAAAAACATTCAGTACTTC. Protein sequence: CASSIKDRRTLAKNIQYF.

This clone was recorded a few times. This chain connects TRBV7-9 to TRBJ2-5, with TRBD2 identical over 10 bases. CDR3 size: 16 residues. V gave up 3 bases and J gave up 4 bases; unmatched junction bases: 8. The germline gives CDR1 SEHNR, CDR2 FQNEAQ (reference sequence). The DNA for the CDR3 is TGTGCCAGCAGCTTTCAGCTAGCGGGAGTCCGAGAGACCCAGTACTTC. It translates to CASSFQLAGVRETQYF.

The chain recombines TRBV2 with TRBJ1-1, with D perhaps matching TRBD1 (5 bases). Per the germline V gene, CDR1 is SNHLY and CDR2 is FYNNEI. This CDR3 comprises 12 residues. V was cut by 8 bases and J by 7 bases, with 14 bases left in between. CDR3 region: CASGGERGEAFF. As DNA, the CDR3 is TGTGCCAGCGGGGGGGAAAGGGGTGAAGCTTTCTTT.

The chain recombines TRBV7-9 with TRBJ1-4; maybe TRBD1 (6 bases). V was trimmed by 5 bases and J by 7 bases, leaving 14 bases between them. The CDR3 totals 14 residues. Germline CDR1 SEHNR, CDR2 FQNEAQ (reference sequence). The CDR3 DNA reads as TGTGCCAGCAGCACCCAACAGGACAGTGAAAAACTGTTTTTT. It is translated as CASSTQQDSEKLFF.

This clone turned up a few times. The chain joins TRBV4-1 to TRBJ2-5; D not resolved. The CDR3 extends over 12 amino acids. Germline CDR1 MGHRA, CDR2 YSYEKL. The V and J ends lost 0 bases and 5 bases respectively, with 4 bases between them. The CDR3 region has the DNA TGCGCCAGCAGCCAAGATCGGGAGACCCAGTACTTC. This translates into CASSQDRETQYF.

The CDR3 spells CASSLPNPGVGYTF. CDR3 nucleotide sequence: TGTGCCAGCAGCCTCCCGAACCCAGGGGTAGGCTACACCTTC. This sequence joins TRBV14 and TRBJ1-2; D is possibly TRBD1 (6 bases). CDR3 length equals 14 residues. V was shortened by 4 bases and J by 8 bases, with 17 bases between the two germline ends. The V gene's germline CDR1 is SGHDN and CDR2 FVKESK.

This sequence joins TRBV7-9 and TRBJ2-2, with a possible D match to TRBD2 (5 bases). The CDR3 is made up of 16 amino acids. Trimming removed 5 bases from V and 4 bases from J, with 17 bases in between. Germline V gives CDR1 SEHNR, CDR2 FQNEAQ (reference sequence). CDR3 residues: CASSLGRLGGTGELFF. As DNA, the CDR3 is TGTGCCAGCAGCCTTGGACGGCTTGGAGGCACCGGGGAGCTGTTTTTT. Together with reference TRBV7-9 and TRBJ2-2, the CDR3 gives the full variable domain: DTGVSQNPRHKITKRGQNVTFRCDPISEHNRLYWYRQTLGQGPEFLTYFQNEAQLEKSRLLSDRFSAERPKGSFSTLEIQRTEQGDSAMYLCASSLGRLGGTGELFFGEGSRLTVL.

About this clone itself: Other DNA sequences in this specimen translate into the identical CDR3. The CDR3 DNA follows: TGTGCCAGCAGCTTAGGGGCCCCTAGCACAGATACGCAGTATTTT. Translation gives CASSLGAPSTDTQYF. The V call is TRBV7-9, the J call TRBJ2-3; D is uncertain. The CDR3 extends over 15 amino acids. Germline CDR1 reads SEHNR; CDR2 reads FQNEAQ (reference sequence). The ends were cut back, 1 base at V and 0 bases at J, with 8 bases in the middle.

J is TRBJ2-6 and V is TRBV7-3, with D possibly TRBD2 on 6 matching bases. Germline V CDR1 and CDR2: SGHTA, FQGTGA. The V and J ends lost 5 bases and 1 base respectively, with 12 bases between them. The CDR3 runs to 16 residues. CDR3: CASSTSISSGANVLTF. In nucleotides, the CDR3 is TGTGCCAGCAGCACTAGCATCAGTTCTGGGGCCAACGTCCTGACTTTC.

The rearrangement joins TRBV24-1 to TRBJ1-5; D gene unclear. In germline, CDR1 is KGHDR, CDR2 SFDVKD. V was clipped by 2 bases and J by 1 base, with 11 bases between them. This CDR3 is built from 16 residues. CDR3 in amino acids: CATSDSQAGSNQPQHF. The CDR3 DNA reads TGTGCCACCAGTGATTCCCAGGCGGGGAGCAATCAGCCCCAGCATTTT.

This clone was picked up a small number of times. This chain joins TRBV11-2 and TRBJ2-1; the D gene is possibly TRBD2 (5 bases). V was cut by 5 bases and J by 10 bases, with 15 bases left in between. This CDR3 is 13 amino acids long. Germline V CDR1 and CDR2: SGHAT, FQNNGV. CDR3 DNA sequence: TGTGCCAGCAGCCCATCGCGGGCCCAGGAGCAGTTCTTC. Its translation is CASSPSRAQEQFF.

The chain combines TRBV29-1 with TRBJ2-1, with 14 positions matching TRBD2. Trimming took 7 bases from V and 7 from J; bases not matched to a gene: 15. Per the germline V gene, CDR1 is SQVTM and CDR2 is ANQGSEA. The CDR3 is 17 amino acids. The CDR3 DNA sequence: TGCAGCGCTAGGACTAGCGGGAGGCCGCGACTGGGGAATGAGCAGTTCTTC. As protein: CSARTSGRPRLGNEQFF.